The subject of this entry is one T cell receptor (beta chain). Its target is unknown. TCRdb redid the calling of the 5' RACE reads with MiXCR, one entry per CDR3 protein. Altogether about 250,000 distinct CDR3 sequences are present, 30% to 40% being singletons, with the ten largest covering about 4.2%. This CDR3 is built from 15 residues. CDR1 SGHRS and CDR2 YFSETQ come from the germline V gene. Deletions cut 4 bases from V and 0 bases from J, with 10 bases between. The data were taken from a study of CD8 T cells in ankylosing spondylitis. Overall study findings and caveats: Ankylosing spondylitis blood appeared to be characterized by a TCR beta motif of roughly eight highly homologous variants.

This sequence joins TRBV5-1 and TRBJ2-2; a possible D gene is TRBD2 (5 bases). The TCR originated in a male donor with ankylosing spondylitis or in good health (not recorded which). Specimen: blood, either unsorted or a sorted T cell fraction (not recorded which). The CDR3 nucleotides are TGCGCCAGCAGCCCCGGGGTTACGAACACCGGGGAGCTGTTTTTT. Amino acid sequence: CASSPGVTNTGELFF.